The source of this T cell receptor beta chain is a study of T cell repertoires in ileal Crohn's disease. In germline, CDR1 is MNHEY, CDR2 SMNVEV (reference sequence). This CDR3 is built from 15 residues. Trimming removed 6 bases at V and 6 bases at J, with 20 bases between. The data were produced by immunoSEQ multiplex PCR, yet TCRdb's version contains in-frame clones alone and is incomplete. The sample lists 4,500 to 6,500 clones, approximately 78% seen once, with 6.5% in the top ten. The time point here: proximal margin of the surgical specimen (macroscopically non-inflamed). The sample consisted of ileal tissue. The chain uses TRBV27 and TRBJ1-1, with D tentatively TRBD1 (6 bases). The sequence came from an adult with Crohn's disease. CDR3 region: CASRSNRATRAEAFF. In DNA form, the CDR3 reads TGTGCCAGCAGATCGAACAGGGCTACCCGGGCTGAAGCTTTCTTT.